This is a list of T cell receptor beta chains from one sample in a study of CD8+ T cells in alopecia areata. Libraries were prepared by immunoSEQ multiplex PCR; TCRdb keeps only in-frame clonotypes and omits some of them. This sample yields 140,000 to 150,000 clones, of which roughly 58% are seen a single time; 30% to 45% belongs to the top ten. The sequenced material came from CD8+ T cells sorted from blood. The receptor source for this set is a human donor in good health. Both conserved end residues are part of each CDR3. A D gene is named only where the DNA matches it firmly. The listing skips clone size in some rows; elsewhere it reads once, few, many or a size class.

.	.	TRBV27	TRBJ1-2	TGTGCCAGCAGTTTAGGGAGACTAAACTATGGCTACACCTTC	CASSLGRLNYGYTF
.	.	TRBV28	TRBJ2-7	TGTGCCAGCAGTTTGTCAGGGGACGAGCAGTACTTC	CASSLSGDEQYF
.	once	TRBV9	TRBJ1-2	TGTGCCAGCAGCGTAGAATGGGACGGCTCCTATGGCTACACCTTC	CASSVEWDGSYGYTF
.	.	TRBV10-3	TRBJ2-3	TGTGCCATCAGTGGGGACCCGGGCGGAAGCACAGATACGCAGTATTTT	CAISGDPGGSTDTQYF
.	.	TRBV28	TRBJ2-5	TGTGCCAGCAGTTCCCCCGGGGCCGTAGAGACCCAGTACTTC	CASSSPGAVETQYF
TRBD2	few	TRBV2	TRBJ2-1	TGTGCCAGCACCGAAAGGCTAGCGGGAGCCAATGAGCAGTTCTTC	CASTERLAGANEQFF
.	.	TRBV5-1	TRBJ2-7	TGCGCCAGCAGCTCCGGAGGGTTGGACGAGCAGTACTTC	CASSSGGLDEQYF
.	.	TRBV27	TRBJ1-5	TGTGCCAGCAGTTCATTGAGACAGAGCAATCAGCCCCAGCATTTT	CASSSLRQSNQPQHF
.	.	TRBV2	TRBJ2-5	TGTGCCAGCAGAACCCCCGGAGGAGAAAAGACCCAGTACTTC	CASRTPGGEKTQYF
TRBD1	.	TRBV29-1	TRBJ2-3	TGCAGCGTCAATCTACCCCGGGACAGGGTCCCTTCCTGGAGCACAGATACGCAGTATTTT	CSVNLPRDRVPSWSTDTQYF
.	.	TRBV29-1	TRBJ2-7	TGCAGCGTTGAAGGTGGGACCAGGGGAAGCTCCTACGAGCAGTACTTC	CSVEGGTRGSSYEQYF
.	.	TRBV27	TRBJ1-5	TGTGCCAGCAGTTTAACGCTCAATCAGCCCCAGCATTTT	CASSLTLNQPQHF
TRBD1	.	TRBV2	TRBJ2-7	TGTGCCGGCTTGGACAGGGGAGGCGAGCAGTACTTC	CAGLDRGGEQYF
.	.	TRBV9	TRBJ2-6	TGTGCCAGCAGCGTATCCCCTGGGGCCAACGTCCTGACTTTC	CASSVSPGANVLTF
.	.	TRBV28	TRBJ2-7	TGTGCCAGCAGCCTACAGGGTCTCTACGAGCAGTACTTC	CASSLQGLYEQYF
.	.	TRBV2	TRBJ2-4	TGTGCCAGCAGTGATCGGAGGACTGCACGGGACATTCAGTACTTC	CASSDRRTARDIQYF
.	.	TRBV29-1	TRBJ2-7	TGCAGCGTTGTATCCCCAGGGGAGCCCTACGAGCAGTACTTC	CSVVSPGEPYEQYF
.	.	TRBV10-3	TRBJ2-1	TGTGCCATCAGTGAAACCAACTACAATGAGCAGTTCTTC	CAISETNYNEQFF
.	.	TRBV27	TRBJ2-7	TGTGCCAGCCGCCGGGGCCACGAGCAGTACTTC	CASRRGHEQYF
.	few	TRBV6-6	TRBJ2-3	TGTGCCAGCAGTTCAGGGACCACAGATACGCAGTATTTT	CASSSGTTDTQYF
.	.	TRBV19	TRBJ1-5	TGTGCCAGTAGTACTTACAGGGATACGAGCAATCAGCCCCAGCATTTT	CASSTYRDTSNQPQHF
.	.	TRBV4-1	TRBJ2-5	TGCGCCAGCAGCCAAGAATTCCTAGAGGAAGAGACCCAGTACTTC	CASSQEFLEEETQYF